This note documents a single T cell receptor beta chain sequence. The data belong to a study of OX40 agonist ivuxolimab in advanced cancers. Assay used: immunoSEQ multiplex PCR; TCRdb lists only in-frame clones, some missing. The sample shows about 92,000 clones, 70% to 85% of them seen only once. This receptor was obtained from an adult with an advanced solid tumor such as melanoma, head and neck, liver or kidney cancer. Sequencing was performed on CD4+ or CD8+ T cells sorted from blood, taken in a trial of the OX40 agonist ivuxolimab.

This chain's CDR3 is CASSSPPSGGPFYEQYF. CDR3 DNA sequence: TGCGCCAGCAGCTCCCCCCCGAGCGGGGGGCCCTTCTACGAGCAGTACTTC. V usage is TRBV5-1 and J usage is TRBJ2-7; TRBD2 aligns across 9 bases. The CDR3 spans 17 residues. V lost 3 bases and J lost 3; bases outside the gene matches: 13. Germline-derived CDR1 and CDR2 are SGHRS and YFSETQ.